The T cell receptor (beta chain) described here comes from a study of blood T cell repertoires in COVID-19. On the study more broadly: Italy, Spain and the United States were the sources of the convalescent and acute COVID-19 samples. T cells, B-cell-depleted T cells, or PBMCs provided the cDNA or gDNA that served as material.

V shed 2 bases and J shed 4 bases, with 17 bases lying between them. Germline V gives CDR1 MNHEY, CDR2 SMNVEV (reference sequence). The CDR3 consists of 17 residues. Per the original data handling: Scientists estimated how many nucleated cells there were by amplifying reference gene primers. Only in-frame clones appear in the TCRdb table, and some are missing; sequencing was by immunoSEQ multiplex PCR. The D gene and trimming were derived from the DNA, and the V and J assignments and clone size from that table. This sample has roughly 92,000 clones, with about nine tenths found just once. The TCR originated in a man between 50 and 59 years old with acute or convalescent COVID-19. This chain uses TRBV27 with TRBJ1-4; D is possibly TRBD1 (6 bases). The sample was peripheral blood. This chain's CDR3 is CASSLTFGQQVNEKLFF. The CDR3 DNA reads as TGTGCCAGCAGTTTAACCTTCGGACAGCAAGTTAATGAAAAACTGTTTTTT.